These T cell receptor beta chains were read from a single sample in a study of shared clonotypes between healthy human individuals. Clones were read by immunoSEQ multiplex PCR, and TCRdb kept only the in-frame ones, dropping some. The sample holds fewer than 550,000 clones, about 75% seen once. The specimen was PBMCs. The receptors stem from a woman aged 35 to 49 in good health. Some clones in this sample may be carry-over from other donors' samples. Both conserved end residues are part of each CDR3. The order of the fields is CDR3 protein, CDR3 DNA, clone size, J gene, D gene, V gene. D genes are given only for firm matches. Size is stated for part of the rows, as once, few or many counts, or as a class when the clone is expanded.

CDR3: CASSLSSGNPSYEQYF; DNA: TGTGCCAGCAGCTTATCCTCGGGGAACCCCTCCTACGAGCAGTACTTC; size: -; J: TRBJ2-7; D: -; V: TRBV7-2
CDR3: CAWSSTRLAFF; DNA: TGTGCCTGGAGTAGTACTCGTCTGGCTTTCTTT; size: -; J: TRBJ1-1; D: -; V: TRBV30
CDR3: CASSPPGPTNEQFF; DNA: TGTGCCAGCAGCCCCCCGGGACCCACCAATGAGCAGTTCTTC; size: -; J: TRBJ2-1; D: -; V: TRBV7-9
CDR3: CASSLAASATNEKLFF; DNA: TGTGCCAGCAGCTTAGCCGCATCGGCAACTAATGAAAAACTGTTTTTT; size: -; J: TRBJ1-4; D: -; V: TRBV5-4
CDR3: CASSLADREYTEAFF; DNA: TGCGCCAGCAGCTTGGCTGACAGGGAATACACTGAAGCTTTCTTT; size: -; J: TRBJ1-1; D: TRBD1; V: TRBV5-1
CDR3: CASSRGQGFGETQYF; DNA: TGCGCCAGCAGCCGGGGACAGGGGTTTGGGGAGACCCAGTACTTC; size: -; J: TRBJ2-5; D: TRBD1; V: TRBV4-1
CDR3: CSVEGGDRGYEQFF; DNA: TGCAGCGTTGAAGGTGGGGACAGGGGGTACGAGCAGTTCTTC; size: -; J: TRBJ2-1; D: TRBD1; V: TRBV29-1
CDR3: CSVMLITRYTDTQYF; DNA: TGCAGCGTCATGCTTATAACTAGATACACAGATACGCAGTATTTT; size: -; J: TRBJ2-3; D: -; V: TRBV29-1
CDR3: CASSKLSYRDFSSYNEQFF; DNA: TGTGCCAGCAGCAAGCTTTCTTACCGGGACTTTAGCTCCTACAATGAGCAGTTCTTC; size: -; J: TRBJ2-1; D: -; V: TRBV7-8
CDR3: CASSLAGRETQYF; DNA: TGTGCCAGCAGCTTGGCCGGGCGAGAGACCCAGTACTTC; size: once; J: TRBJ2-5; D: -; V: TRBV5-6
CDR3: CASSKGQGEYGYTF; DNA: TGTGCCAGCAGCAAAGGACAGGGAGAGTATGGCTACACCTTC; size: -; J: TRBJ1-2; D: TRBD1; V: TRBV7-2
CDR3: CASSLGVGKTDTQYF; DNA: TGTGCCAGCAGCCTGGGGGTGGGAAAAACAGATACGCAGTATTTT; size: -; J: TRBJ2-3; D: -; V: TRBV28
CDR3: CASSLGAVVNEQFF; DNA: TGCGCCAGCAGCTTGGGCGCTGTTGTCAATGAGCAGTTCTTC; size: -; J: TRBJ2-1; D: -; V: TRBV5-1
CDR3: CASSIGGFTEAFF; DNA: TGTGCCAGCAGCATCGGAGGGTTTACTGAAGCTTTCTTT; size: once; J: TRBJ1-1; D: -; V: TRBV7-3
CDR3: CASSLRGSSETQYF; DNA: TGTGCCAGCAGCTTACGCGGCAGCTCAGAGACCCAGTACTTC; size: -; J: TRBJ2-5; D: -; V: TRBV7-9
CDR3: CASSKSPGDGYTF; DNA: TGTGCCAGCAGTAAGAGTCCAGGGGATGGCTACACCTTC; size: -; J: TRBJ1-2; D: -; V: TRBV6-1
CDR3: CASSIGSRGGETQYF; DNA: TGTGCCAGTAGTATAGGATCAAGGGGAGGCGAGACCCAGTACTTC; size: -; J: TRBJ2-5; D: -; V: TRBV19
CDR3: CAWSRTSGIGETQYF; DNA: TGTGCCTGGAGTAGGACTAGCGGGATCGGGGAGACCCAGTACTTC; size: -; J: TRBJ2-5; D: TRBD2; V: TRBV30
CDR3: CASSTGQLNTEAFF; DNA: TGCGCCAGCAGCACGGGACAGCTGAACACTGAAGCTTTCTTT; size: -; J: TRBJ1-1; D: TRBD1; V: TRBV5-1
CDR3: CASSLVDVTEAFF; DNA: TGTGCCAGCAGCTTGGTAGATGTCACTGAAGCTTTCTTT; size: -; J: TRBJ1-1; D: -; V: TRBV5-5
CDR3: CASSVGGRETQYF; DNA: TGTGCCAGCAGCGTCGGGGGCCGAGAGACCCAGTACTTC; size: -; J: TRBJ2-5; D: -; V: TRBV9
CDR3: CASSSRSYGSYEQYF; DNA: TGTGCCAGCAGTAGTCGGAGTTACGGTTCCTACGAGCAGTACTTC; size: -; J: TRBJ2-7; D: -; V: TRBV6-5
CDR3: CASSQDNREVYTQYF; DNA: TGCGCCAGCAGCCAAGATAACCGGGAGGTCTATACGCAGTATTTT; size: -; J: TRBJ2-3; D: TRBD2; V: TRBV4-1
CDR3: CASSIRSSEPYTF; DNA: TGTGCCAGTAGTATAAGAAGCTCGGAGCCTTACACCTTC; size: -; J: TRBJ1-2; D: -; V: TRBV19
CDR3: CASSLGDIQYF; DNA: TGTGCCAGCAGCTTAGGGGACATTCAGTACTTC; size: few; J: TRBJ2-4; D: -; V: TRBV7-9
CDR3: CASSLDRRDTEAFF; DNA: TGCGCCAGCAGCTTAGATCGGCGGGACACTGAAGCTTTCTTT; size: -; J: TRBJ1-1; D: -; V: TRBV5-1
CDR3: CASSPQGRDEQYF; DNA: TGTGCCAGCAGTCCGCAGGGGAGGGACGAGCAGTACTTC; size: -; J: TRBJ2-7; D: -; V: TRBV6-5
CDR3: CASSPLQGAGGYTF; DNA: TGTGCCAGCTCACCTTTACAGGGGGCTGGAGGCTACACCTTC; size: -; J: TRBJ1-2; D: TRBD1; V: TRBV18
CDR3: CASSQGKEAWDEQFF; DNA: TGCGCCAGCAGCCAGGGGAAAGAAGCTTGGGATGAGCAGTTCTTC; size: -; J: TRBJ2-1; D: -; V: TRBV4-1
CDR3: CASSLRTGGLTDTQYF; DNA: TGCGCCAGCAGCTTGCGAACAGGGGGACTCACAGATACGCAGTATTTT; size: many; J: TRBJ2-3; D: TRBD1; V: TRBV5-1
CDR3: CSVEAGTGFGYTF; DNA: TGCAGCGTTGAGGCCGGGACAGGGTTTGGCTACACCTTC; size: few; J: TRBJ1-2; D: TRBD1; V: TRBV29-1
CDR3: CASSTHDINEQFF; DNA: TGTGCCAGTAGTACCCATGATATCAATGAGCAGTTCTTC; size: -; J: TRBJ2-1; D: -; V: TRBV19
CDR3: CASSLVLGTEAFF; DNA: TGCGCCAGCAGCTTAGTTTTAGGCACTGAAGCTTTCTTT; size: -; J: TRBJ1-1; D: -; V: TRBV5-1
CDR3: CASSQSRGGYTF; DNA: TGCGCCAGCAGCCAAAGTAGGGGTGGCTACACCTTC; size: -; J: TRBJ1-2; D: -; V: TRBV4-1
CDR3: CATRPPRFTNEKLFF; DNA: TGTGCCACCCGCCCGCCCCGGTTTACTAATGAAAAACTGTTTTTT; size: -; J: TRBJ1-4; D: -; V: TRBV7-9
CDR3: CASSRAGDYGYTF; DNA: TGTGCCAGCAGTAGGGCTGGAGACTATGGCTACACCTTC; size: -; J: TRBJ1-2; D: -; V: TRBV28
CDR3: CASSEETGLSGYTF; DNA: TGTGCCAGCAGTGAGGAGACAGGGTTGTCTGGCTACACCTTC; size: -; J: TRBJ1-2; D: TRBD1; V: TRBV2
CDR3: CASSLFGGAGGGDEQFF; DNA: TGTGCCAGCAGCTTATTTGGAGGGGCGGGAGGAGGGGATGAGCAGTTCTTC; size: -; J: TRBJ2-1; D: TRBD2; V: TRBV11-3
CDR3: CASSSRGADGQPQHF; DNA: TGTGCCAGCAGCTCCCGGGGGGCGGACGGTCAGCCCCAGCATTTT; size: -; J: TRBJ1-5; D: -; V: TRBV9
CDR3: CASGLDGRETQYF; DNA: TGTGCTAGTGGTTTAGACGGGCGTGAGACCCAGTACTTC; size: -; J: TRBJ2-5; D: -; V: TRBV12-5
CDR3: CSVRRELNTGELFF; DNA: TGCAGCGTAAGGCGGGAACTGAACACCGGGGAGCTGTTTTTT; size: -; J: TRBJ2-2; D: -; V: TRBV29-1